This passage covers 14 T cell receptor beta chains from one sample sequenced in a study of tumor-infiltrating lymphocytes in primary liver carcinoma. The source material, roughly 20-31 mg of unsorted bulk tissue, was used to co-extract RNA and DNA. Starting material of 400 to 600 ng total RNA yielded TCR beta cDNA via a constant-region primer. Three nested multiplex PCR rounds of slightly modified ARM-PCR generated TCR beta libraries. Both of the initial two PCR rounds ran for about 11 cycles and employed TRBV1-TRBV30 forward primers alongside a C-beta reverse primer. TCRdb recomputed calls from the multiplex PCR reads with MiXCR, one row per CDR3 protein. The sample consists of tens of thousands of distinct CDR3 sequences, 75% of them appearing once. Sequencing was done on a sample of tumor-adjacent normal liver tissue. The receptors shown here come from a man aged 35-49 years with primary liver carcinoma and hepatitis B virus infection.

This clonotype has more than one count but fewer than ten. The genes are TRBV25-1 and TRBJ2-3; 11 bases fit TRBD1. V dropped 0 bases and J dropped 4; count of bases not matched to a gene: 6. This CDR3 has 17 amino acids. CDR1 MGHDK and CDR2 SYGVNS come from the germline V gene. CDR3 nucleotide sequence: TGTGCCAGCAGTGAATATGGCGGACAGGGGGCTTCAGATACGCAGTATTTT. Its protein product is CASSEYGGQGASDTQYF.

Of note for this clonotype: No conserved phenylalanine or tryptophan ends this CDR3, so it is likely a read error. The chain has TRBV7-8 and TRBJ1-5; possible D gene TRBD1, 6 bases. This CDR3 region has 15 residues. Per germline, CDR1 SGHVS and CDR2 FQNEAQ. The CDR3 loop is CANSLDPQGNQLQHL. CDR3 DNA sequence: TGTGCCAACAGCTTAGATCCCCAGGGGAATCAGCTCCAGCATCTT.

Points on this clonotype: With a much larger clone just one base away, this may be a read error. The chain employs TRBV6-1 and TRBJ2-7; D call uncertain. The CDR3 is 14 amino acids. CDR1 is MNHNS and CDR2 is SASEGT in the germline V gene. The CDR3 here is CASTSVSLSYEQCF. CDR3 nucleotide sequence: TGTGCCAGTACAAGCGTGAGCTTGTCCTACGAGCAGTGCTTC.

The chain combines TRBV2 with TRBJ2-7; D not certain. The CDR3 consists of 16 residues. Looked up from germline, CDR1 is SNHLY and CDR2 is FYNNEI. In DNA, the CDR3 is TGTGCTTTGGCCCCTGTCCTTCCCCCCCGCCCTGAGGAACAGTACTTC. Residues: CALAPVLPPRPEEQYF.

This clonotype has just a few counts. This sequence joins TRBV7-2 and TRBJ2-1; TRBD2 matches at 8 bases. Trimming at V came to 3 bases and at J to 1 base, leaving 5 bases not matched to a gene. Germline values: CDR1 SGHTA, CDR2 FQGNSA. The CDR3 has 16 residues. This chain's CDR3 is CASSFSGTSSYNEQFF. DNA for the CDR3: TGTGCCAGCAGCTTCAGTGGGACTAGTTCCTACAATGAGCAGTTCTTC.

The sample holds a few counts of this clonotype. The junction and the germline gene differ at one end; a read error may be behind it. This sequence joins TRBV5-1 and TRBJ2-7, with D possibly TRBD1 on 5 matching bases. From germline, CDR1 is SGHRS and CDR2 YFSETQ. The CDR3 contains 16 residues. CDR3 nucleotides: TGTGCCAGCAGCCCCAACTCAGGGTCTGTCTTGTACGAGCAGTACTTC. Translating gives CASSPNSGSVLYEQYF. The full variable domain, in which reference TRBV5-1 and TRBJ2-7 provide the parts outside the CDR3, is KAGVTQTPRYLIKTRGQQVTLSCSPISGHRSVSWYQQTPGQGLQFLFEYFSETQRNKGNFPGRFSGRQFSNSRSEMNVSTLELGDSALYLCASSPNSGSVLYEQYFGPGTRLTVT.

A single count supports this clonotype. The CDR3 DNA follows: TGTGCGGGCAGTAAAACAGTACAGGTGAACACCGGGGAGCTGTTTTTT. Its protein is CAGSKTVQVNTGELFF. The rearrangement links TRBV6-1 to TRBJ2-2, with D maybe TRBD1 (5 bases). The CDR3 loop spans 16 amino acids. The germline V gene encodes CDR1 MNHNS and CDR2 SASEGT.

This CDR3 reads CASILGGRDEQFF. CDR3 bases: TGTGCCAGCATCCTGGGGGGGAGGGATGAGCAGTTCTTC. The chain combines TRBV12-3 or TRBV12-4 with TRBJ2-1; TRBD2 matches 7 bases. CDR3 length: 13 amino acids. V shed 7 bases and J 8 bases; nucleotides not matched to a gene: 8.

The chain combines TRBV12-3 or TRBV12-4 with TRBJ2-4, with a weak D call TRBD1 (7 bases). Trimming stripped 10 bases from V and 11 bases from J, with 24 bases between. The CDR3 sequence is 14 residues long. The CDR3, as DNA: TGTGCCAATACGGAGGGGGCAACCCGGAACGTTCAGTACTTC. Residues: CANTEGATRNVQYF.

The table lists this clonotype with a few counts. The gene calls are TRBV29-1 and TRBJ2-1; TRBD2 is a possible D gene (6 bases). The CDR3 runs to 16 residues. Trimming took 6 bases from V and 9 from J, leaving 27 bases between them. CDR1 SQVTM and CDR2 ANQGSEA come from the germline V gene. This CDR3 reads CSVVNRGWDRQSEQFF. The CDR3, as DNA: TGCAGCGTCGTTAATCGGGGGTGGGATAGGCAGAGTGAGCAGTTCTTC.

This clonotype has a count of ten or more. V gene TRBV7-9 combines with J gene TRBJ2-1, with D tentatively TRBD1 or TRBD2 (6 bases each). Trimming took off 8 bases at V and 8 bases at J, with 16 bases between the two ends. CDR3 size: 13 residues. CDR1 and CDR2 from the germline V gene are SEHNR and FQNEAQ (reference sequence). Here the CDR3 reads CASEWGADDEQFF. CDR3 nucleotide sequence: TGTGCCAGCGAGTGGGGGGCCGACGATGAGCAGTTCTTC.

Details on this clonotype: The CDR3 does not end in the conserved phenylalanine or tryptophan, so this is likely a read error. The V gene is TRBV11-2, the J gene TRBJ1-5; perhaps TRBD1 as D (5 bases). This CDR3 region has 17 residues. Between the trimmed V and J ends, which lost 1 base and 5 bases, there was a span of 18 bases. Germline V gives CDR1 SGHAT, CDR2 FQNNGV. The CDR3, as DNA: TGTGCCAGCAGCTTAGTAGGGGTAACATGGAGCTATCAGCCCCAGCATCTT. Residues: CASSLVGVTWSYQPQHL.

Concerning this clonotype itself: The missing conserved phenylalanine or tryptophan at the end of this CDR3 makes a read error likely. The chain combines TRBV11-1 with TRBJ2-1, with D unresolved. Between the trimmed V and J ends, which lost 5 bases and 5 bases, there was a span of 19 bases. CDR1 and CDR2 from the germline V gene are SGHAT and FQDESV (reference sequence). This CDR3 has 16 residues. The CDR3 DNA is TGTGCCAGCAGCCAATTCCCCTCCCCGGCGGACAATGAGCAGTTCTCC. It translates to CASSQFPSPADNEQFS.

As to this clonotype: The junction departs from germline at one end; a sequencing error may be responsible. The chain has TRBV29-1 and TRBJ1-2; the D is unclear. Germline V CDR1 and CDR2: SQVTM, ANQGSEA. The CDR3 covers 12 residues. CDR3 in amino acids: CTRTWANYGYIF. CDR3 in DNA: TGCACCCGGACCTGGGCTAACTATGGCTACATCTTC.